This T cell receptor (beta chain) was identified in a study of human T cells and chemical hapten exposure. MiXCR was run by TCRdb on the RACE reads, yielding one entry per CDR3 protein. The data show about 190,000 distinct CDR3 sequences, around 25% seen once. The CDR3 totals 15 residues. The junction had 8 bases not matched to a gene; V was cut back by 8 bases and J by 0 bases. The germline gives CDR1 DFQATT, CDR2 SNEGSKA (reference sequence). The time point is: patch test 3, about 24 weeks after DPC sensitization. Treatment given: therapeutic diphenylcyclopropenone sensitization with weekly scalp DPC.

J is TRBJ2-2 and V is TRBV20-1, with 8 bases fitting TRBD2. This receptor was obtained from a woman aged 40 to 50 with alopecia areata. Some clones in this sample may be carry-over from other donors' samples. The specimen was whole blood, collected in connection with sensitization to the hapten diphenylcyclopropenone (DPC). The CDR3 reads CSSTPGGANTGELFF. CDR3 nucleotides: TGCAGTTCCACCCCCGGGGGGGCGAACACCGGGGAGCTGTTTTTT.